The TCR beta chain described here comes from a study of blood T cell repertoires in COVID-19. Per the authors' pipeline: How many nucleated cells were present was estimated from reference gene primer amplification. The method was immunoSEQ multiplex PCR; TCRdb's version includes in-frame clones alone and lacks a portion of them. The V and J calls and the clone size are those of that table, but D and trimming were determined from the DNA. The sample holds some 87,000 clones, under 80% seen once. The germline gives CDR1 KGHDR, CDR2 SFDVKD. Between the trimmed V and J ends, which lost 3 bases and 1 base, there was a span of 17 bases. This CDR3 has 18 amino acids.

The gene calls are TRBV24-1 and TRBJ2-2, with D uncertain. The sample taken for sequencing was peripheral blood. The origin of this receptor is a human donor in a cohort sampled during active COVID-19. DNA for the CDR3: TGTGCCACCAGTGATCCACCTTGGGCCCTGGGGAACACCGGGGAGCTGTTTTTT. Translation gives CATSDPPWALGNTGELFF.